One and the same sample provided the 10 T cell receptor beta chains below, sequenced in a study of technical replicates of blood from several donors (TCRdb year 2017). The library was prepared using the immunoSEQ multiplex PCR assay. Not all clones reach the TCRdb copy of this immuneACCESS table, which keeps in-frame sequences only. Checked studies attribute under half of the gap to unresolved V genes and leave the rest unexplained. Across this sample there are roughly 60,000 clones, with about 95% seen only once. The ten largest clones take up 3% of the sample. The sample taken for sequencing was PBMCs. These receptors all come from a human donor in good health. Some clones in this sample may be carry-over from other donors' samples.

The chain has TRBV7-6 and TRBJ2-7, with 8 bases fitting TRBD1. The junction had 6 bases not matched to a gene; V was cut back by 2 bases and J by 0 bases. The CDR3 covers 16 residues. Germline values: CDR1 SGHVS, CDR2 FNYEAQ. In DNA form, the CDR3 reads TGTGCCAGCAGCTTAAGACAGGGGTTGAGCTCCTACGAGCAGTACTTC. This gives the protein CASSLRQGLSSYEQYF.

The J gene is TRBJ2-1, the V gene TRBV7-9; D is uncertain. CDR3 length: 14 amino acids. CDR1 SEHNR and CDR2 FQNEAQ come from the germline V gene (reference sequence). Between the trimmed V and J ends, which lost 8 bases and 2 bases, there was a span of 13 bases. The CDR3 sequence is CASGPIGAYNEQFF. CDR3 DNA sequence: TGTGCCAGCGGCCCAATTGGAGCCTACAATGAGCAGTTCTTC.

The V and J genes are TRBV6-1 and TRBJ2-7; TRBD2 agrees at 9 bases. CDR1 is MNHNS, CDR2 SASEGT, per germline. J lost 7 bases, V lost 3 bases, and 13 bases had no gene match. The CDR3 is 16 amino acids. The CDR3 here is CASSDGRRLAVLEQYF. CDR3 in DNA: TGTGCCAGCAGTGACGGCAGACGACTAGCGGTCCTTGAGCAGTACTTC.

This clone showed up just once. V gene TRBV6-6 combines with J gene TRBJ2-7, with 8 bases matching TRBD1. Germline V gives CDR1 MNHNY, CDR2 SVGAGI (reference sequence). J was trimmed by 2 bases and V by 6 bases; bases with no gene match: 12. The CDR3 has 16 amino acids. CDR3 sequence reads: CASSRLPDRAPYEQYF. The CDR3 DNA reads TGTGCCAGCAGCCGCCTCCCGGACAGGGCCCCCTACGAGCAGTACTTC.

This clone was recorded once. The CDR3 reads CASSRARTGGDETQYF. The CDR3 DNA sequence: TGTGCCAGCAGCCGGGCCCGGACAGGGGGCGACGAGACCCAGTACTTC. The chain recombines TRBV7-6 with TRBJ2-5, with 11 bases aligning to TRBD1. The CDR3 contains 16 residues. The germline gives CDR1 SGHVS, CDR2 FNYEAQ. V lost 5 bases to trimming and J lost 5 bases; unmatched junction nucleotides: 10.

The V gene is TRBV2, the J gene TRBJ1-2; D not resolved. The V end was cut by 6 bases, the J end by 4 bases, with 15 bases between. Per the germline V gene, CDR1 is SNHLY and CDR2 is FYNNEI. This CDR3 is 14 amino acids long. The CDR3 sequence: CASSGGSESYGYTF. In DNA form, the CDR3 reads TGTGCCAGCAGCGGCGGCAGTGAATCCTATGGCTACACCTTC.

V gene TRBV7-8 combines with J gene TRBJ1-2, with 7 bases that match TRBD1. The germline V gene has CDR1 SGHVS and CDR2 FQNEAQ. CDR3 length equals 15 residues. V trimming: 5 bases; J trimming: 7 bases; junction bases outside the gene matches: 13. For the CDR3, the DNA is TGTGCCAGCAGCCTAACAGGAGGGGGCGCCTCTGGCTACACCTTC. It specifies CASSLTGGGASGYTF.

The chain couples TRBV25-1 to TRBJ1-4; no clear D gene. This CDR3 comprises 14 residues. Trimming took 2 bases from V and 4 from J, leaving 8 bases between them. Germline CDR1 reads MGHDK; CDR2 reads SYGVNS. CDR3 bases: TGTGCCAGCAGTGAAAGCGGGAGTAATGAAAAACTGTTTTTT. This translates into CASSESGSNEKLFF.

The chain links TRBV4-1 to TRBJ2-7; D may be TRBD2 (6 bases). The germline V gene has CDR1 MGHRA and CDR2 YSYEKL. V lost 4 bases to trimming and J lost 2 bases, with 15 bases between them. The CDR3 totals 15 residues. CDR3 residues: CASSPGGSPTYEQYF. CDR3 DNA: TGCGCCAGCAGCCCTGGAGGGTCACCTACCTACGAGCAGTACTTC.

This chain's CDR3 is CASSPRSLTRYGYTF. The CDR3 DNA sequence: TGTGCCAGCAGCCCGCGTAGCCTTACGCGATATGGCTACACCTTC. V usage is TRBV7-8 and J usage is TRBJ1-2; D call uncertain. Trimming cost V 5 bases and J 5 bases, with 18 bases left between them. This CDR3 contains 15 residues. The germline gives CDR1 SGHVS, CDR2 FQNEAQ.